The 22 T cell receptor beta chains in this list originate from one sample, sequenced in a study of T cells in women clearing cervical HPV infection (dated by TCRdb to 2017 to 2018). Library creation used the immunoSEQ multiplex PCR assay. TCRdb stores this immuneACCESS table with in-frame sequences only. Part of the clones is absent; in the studies checked, under half of the shortfall reflects unresolved V genes, and no reason is known for the rest. The sample table includes 20,000 to 25,000 clones. The ten top clones hold about 2.5% of the sample. The sample taken for sequencing was blood buffy coat. The receptor set was obtained from a woman aged 18 to 75 with a cervical HPV16 infection that either progressed to CIN3+ or cleared (not recorded which).

Of note for this clone: The DNA ends 3 residues before the CDR3 does, and the rest of the CDR3 is filled in from the germline J gene. The chain uses TRBV20-1 and TRBJ2-5, with D possibly matching TRBD1 (5 bases). CDR1 and CDR2 (germline): DFQATT, SNEGSKA (reference sequence). V gave up 2 bases and J gave up 4 bases, with 14 bases separating them. This CDR3 has 14 residues. The DNA read from the CDR3 is TGCAGTGCTAGATATTGGCGACAGCTAGAGACC. This encodes CSARYWRQLET. In full, the CDR3 reads CSARYWRQLETQYF.

On this clone: The sequenced fragment ends 3 residues before the CDR3 boundary, so the rest is inferred from the germline J gene. J is TRBJ2-3 and V is TRBV18; D gene ambiguous. Trimming stripped 1 base from V and 6 bases from J, with 11 bases between. This CDR3 has 14 amino acids. Germline lookup yields CDR1 KGHSH and CDR2 LQKENI. The CDR3 here is CASSPRQEGDTQYF. Partial CDR3 DNA: TGTGCCAGCTCACCACGGCAGGAAGGCGATACG. The full variable domain, rest sourced from reference TRBV18 and TRBJ2-3, is NAGVMQNPRHLVRRRGQEARLRCSPMKGHSHVYWYRQLPEEGLKFMVYLQKENIIDESGMPKERFSAEFPKEGPSILRIQQVVRGDSAAYFCASSPRQEGDTQYFGPGTRLTVL.

A word on this clone: The CDR3 goes on 3 residues after the read ends, and that part is filled in from the germline J gene. The V call is TRBV29-1, the J call TRBJ2-7; D unresolved. This CDR3 is 12 amino acids long. V shed 1 base and J shed 2 bases, with 6 bases lying between them. CDR1 is SQVTM, CDR2 ANQGSEA, per germline. CDR3 DNA, as far as it was read: TGCAGCGTTGAAGGTCAGACCTACGAG. Translation gives CSVEGQTYE. The full CDR3 protein is CSVEGQTYEQYF.

To note about this clone: From the germline J gene comes the end of the CDR3, since the read stops 3 residues before it. The chain uses TRBV11-2 and TRBJ1-1; 8 nucleotides agree with TRBD1. Trimming removed 3 bases from V and 1 base from J; junction bases left unmatched: 4. Germline-derived CDR1 and CDR2 are SGHAT and FQNNGV. The length of the CDR3 is 15 residues. The CDR3 DNA, read in part, is TGTGCCAGCAGCTTCGGGACAGGAGGGAACACTGAA. Translating gives CASSFGTGGNTE. The entire CDR3 is CASSFGTGGNTEAFF.

Concerning this clone itself: The sequenced fragment ends 3 residues before the CDR3 boundary, so the rest is inferred from the germline J gene. This chain connects TRBV29-1 to TRBJ1-2; tentatively, D is TRBD1 (5 bases). CDR1 is SQVTM, CDR2 ANQGSEA, per germline. CDR3 length: 18 residues. The CDR3 loop reads CSVESWASGGFSTDTYTF. The CDR3 DNA, read in part, is TGCAGCGTTGAAAGTTGGGCTAGCGGGGGGTTTTCCACAGATACC.

Concerning this clone itself: Sequencing ends 3 residues short of the CDR3 end; the germline J gene provides the rest. V usage is TRBV11-2 and J usage is TRBJ2-7, with D possibly being TRBD1 (5 bases). The V end lost 3 bases, the J end lost 0 bases, and 12 bases lay between the germline ends. This CDR3 spans 15 amino acids. CDR1 and CDR2 (germline): SGHAT, FQNNGV. Incomplete CDR3 DNA: TGTGCCAGCAGCTTCCGACAGCTTCTCTCCTACGAG. Protein sequence: CASSFRQLLSYE. The whole CDR3 sequence is CASSFRQLLSYEQYF.

Worth noting for this clone: The read ends 3 residues early relative to the CDR3; the germline J gene fills the gap. The rearrangement links TRBV7-2 to TRBJ2-7, with D possibly matching TRBD1 (6 bases). CDR1 and CDR2 (germline): SGHTA, FQGNSA. Deletions cut 5 bases from V and 0 bases from J, with 11 bases between. The length of the CDR3 is 14 residues. The CDR3: CASSRQESSYEQYF. The CDR3 bases that were read are TGTGCCAGCAGCAGACAGGAGAGCTCCTACGAG.

To note about this clone: The CDR3 goes on 3 residues after the read ends, and that part is filled in from the germline J gene. The chain is built from TRBV5-4 and TRBJ1-5, with D uncertain. CDR3 length: 12 amino acids. Deletions cut 6 bases from V and 3 bases from J, with 7 bases between. Germline V gives CDR1 SGHNT, CDR2 YYREEE (reference sequence). The covered CDR3 bases are TGTGCCAGCAATATAGACAATCAGCCC. Its protein is CASNIDNQP. The full CDR3 protein is CASNIDNQPQHF.

CDR3 DNA, as far as it was read: TGCAGCGCCGGGACAGGGGGCGATGGC. Translation gives CSAGTGGDG. The CDR3 reads in full as CSAGTGGDGYTF. The chain employs TRBV29-1 and TRBJ1-2, with 12 bases matching TRBD1. The CDR3 end is not reached by the read, which stops 3 residues before it; the germline J gene fills it in. With V trimmed by 7 bases and J by 6 bases, 3 bases remained unmatched. CDR1 is SQVTM and CDR2 is ANQGSEA in the germline V gene. CDR3 length: 12 amino acids.

A remark on this clone: The read gets to within 3 residues of the CDR3 end, and the germline J gene fills in the rest. The rearrangement uses TRBV7-3 and TRBJ1-4; D unresolved. The CDR3 is 16 amino acids. Germline-derived CDR1 and CDR2 are SGHTA and FQGTGA. The CDR3 loop is CASSQDSSSYNSPLFF. The CDR3 DNA, read in part, is TGTGCCAGCAGCCAGGACTCGAGCTCCTATAATTCACCA.

Notes on this clone: The CDR3 end falls 3 residues outside the read, so it is completed with the germline J gene. This rearrangement joins TRBV18 to TRBJ2-6; 9 nucleotides match TRBD1. After removal of 3 bases from V and 0 bases from J, the junction contained 6 bases not matched to a gene. The CDR3 covers 18 residues. Germline CDR1 KGHSH, CDR2 LQKENI. Here the CDR3 reads CASSPWDRESSGANVLTF. Incomplete CDR3 DNA: TGTGCCAGCTCACCTTGGGACAGGGAGAGCTCTGGGGCCAACGTC.

On this clone: The CDR3 extends 3 residues past the end of the read, so its final part is completed from the germline J gene. The J gene is TRBJ1-2, the V gene TRBV19, with unresolved D. This CDR3 has 17 residues. Looked up from germline, CDR1 is LNHDA and CDR2 is SQIVND (reference sequence). The CDR3 loop reads CASSIVSLAGEFNDYTF. The CDR3 bases that were read are TGTGCCAGTAGTATAGTGTCCCTAGCGGGAGAATTCAATGAC.

The part of the CDR3 DNA that was read is TGTGCCAGCAGCCTCGCCGGGGGGACG. Protein sequence: CASSLAGGT. The entire CDR3 protein is CASSLAGGTQYF. The J gene is TRBJ2-3, the V gene TRBV7-2; 7 nucleotides line up with TRBD2. Read data end 3 residues before the CDR3 end; the end is taken from the germline J gene. Germline V CDR1 and CDR2: SGHTA, FQGNSA. The CDR3 is 12 residues long.

For this clone: The junction differs from germline at one of its ends, possibly a read error. Read data end 3 residues before the CDR3 end; the end is taken from the germline J gene. This specimen includes other DNA sequences encoding the same CDR3. The chain employs TRBV4-2 and TRBJ1-3, with 11 nucleotides matching TRBD1. The CDR3 consists of 21 residues. Per germline, CDR1 LGHNA and CDR2 YNFKEQ. CDR3 loop: CASSHRDLGTGGSYSGNTIYF. CDR3 DNA (partial): TGTGCCAGCAGCCACAGAGACCTCGGGACAGGGGGATCCTACTCTGGAAACACT.

To note about this clone: The sequenced fragment ends 3 residues before the CDR3 boundary, so the rest is inferred from the germline J gene. V and J are TRBV18 and TRBJ1-5, with 7 bases matching TRBD1. The CDR3 has 16 residues. The germline gives CDR1 KGHSH, CDR2 LQKENI. V lost 0 bases to trimming and J lost 6 bases; unmatched junction nucleotides: 8. The CDR3: CASSPPDREVGQPQHF. The sequenced part of the CDR3 DNA is TGTGCCAGCTCACCACCCGACAGGGAGGTAGGTCAGCCC.

Comment on this clone: The read halts 3 residues ahead of the CDR3 end, with the missing end drawn from the germline J gene. The chain has TRBV7-9 and TRBJ1-2, with a tentative D call TRBD1 (6 bases). There are 14 residues in the CDR3. With 4 bases removed from V and 5 bases from J, the gap between germline ends came to 14 bases. CDR1 is SEHNR, CDR2 FQNEAQ, per germline (reference sequence). CDR3 residues: CASSWQGKDYGYTF. Partial CDR3 DNA: TGTGCCAGCAGCTGGCAGGGGAAGGATTATGGC.

With regard to this clone: The CDR3 end falls 3 residues outside the read, so it is completed with the germline J gene. The chain is built from TRBV18 and TRBJ2-1; TRBD2 aligns across 10 bases. This CDR3 region has 15 residues. Per the germline V gene, CDR1 is KGHSH and CDR2 is LQKENI. Trimming cost V 1 base and J 5 bases; bases outside gene matches: 2. CDR3 sequence: CASSPRLAGDNEQFF. The sequenced CDR3 bases are TGTGCCAGCTCACCACGCCTAGCGGGAGACAATGAG.

A word on this clone: At one boundary the junction diverges from the germline segment, which might be a read error. The read gets to within 3 residues of the CDR3 end, and the germline J gene fills in the rest. Other nucleotide sequences from this sample produce the same CDR3. V gene TRBV7-6 combines with J gene TRBJ1-3, with a possible D match to TRBD1 (5 bases). CDR3 size: 14 residues. Germline CDR1 SGHVS, CDR2 FNYEAQ. The CDR3 sequence is CAIGQGHSGNTIYF. The CDR3 DNA, read in part, is TGTGCCATCGGGCAGGGCCACTCTGGAAACACT.

As for this clone: The DNA ends 3 residues before the CDR3 does, and the rest of the CDR3 is filled in from the germline J gene. The rearrangement links TRBV29-1 to TRBJ1-5; TRBD1 is a possible D gene (5 bases). The V gene's germline CDR1 is SQVTM and CDR2 ANQGSEA. This CDR3 is 12 amino acids long. V was pared by 7 bases and J by 9 bases, with 16 bases between. The CDR3 protein is CSARDSWGPQHF. The CDR3 bases that were read are TGCAGCGCCCGGGACTCCTGGGGGCCC.

As to this clone: The read terminates 3 residues ahead of where the CDR3 ends, so the germline J gene completes it. The chain recombines TRBV19 with TRBJ1-1, with D possibly matching TRBD1 (5 bases). CDR3 size: 12 residues. In germline, CDR1 is LNHDA, CDR2 SQIVND (reference sequence). Trimming cost V 4 bases and J 6 bases, with 9 bases left between them. Partial CDR3 DNA: TGTGCCAGTAGTACATCAGGGCCTGAA. Its translation is CASSTSGPE. The CDR3 reads in full as CASSTSGPEAFF.

CDR3 residues: CASSESAVLFSNEQFF. CDR3 DNA, as far as it was read: TGTGCCAGCAGTGAGAGCGCGGTGCTTTTTTCCAATGAG. The chain recombines TRBV6-1 with TRBJ2-1; D call uncertain. With the read ending 3 residues before the CDR3 end, the germline J gene is used to fill in that end. The germline V gene has CDR1 MNHNS and CDR2 SASEGT. With 3 bases removed from V and 6 bases from J, the gap between germline ends came to 18 bases. This CDR3 has 16 residues.

Concerning this clone: The read falls 3 residues short of the CDR3 end, and the missing part is taken from the germline J gene. V gene TRBV12-3 or TRBV12-4 combines with J gene TRBJ1-1, with D hard to call. Trimming stripped 3 bases from V and 0 bases from J, with 8 bases between. CDR3 length: 14 residues. CDR3 bases read: TGTGCCAGCAGTTTCCGGTTCATGAACACTGAA. This encodes CASSFRFMNTE. The entire CDR3 protein reads CASSFRFMNTEAFF.